The clone carrying this T cell receptor (beta chain) came up a few times. Its antigen is undetermined. This sample was taken from a study of pediatric ulcerative colitis. Study results and limitations: Rectal repertoires separated controls, mild-moderate and acute severe colitis. No controls had the two rectal clonotypes shared by ulcerative colitis patients. Repertoires came from total lymphocyte DNA, not specific subsets. Compared with controls, ulcerative colitis showed greater blood-rectum clone sharing.

Germline CDR1 reads LNHDA; CDR2 reads SQIVND (reference sequence). The CDR3 has 15 amino acids. V was shortened by 1 base and J by 2 bases, with 11 bases between the two germline ends. Clones were sequenced by immunoSEQ multiplex PCR, and TCRdb holds only the in-frame ones, with some missing. Among more than 50,000 clones listed, 77% were seen once. Sequencing input: blood. The source is a boy between 5 and 17 years old with moderate ulcerative colitis. This chain uses TRBV19 with TRBJ1-1; possible D gene TRBD1, 5 bases. The CDR3 DNA reads TGTGCCAGTAGTATAGTTGCAGGGCGTAACACTGAAGCTTTCTTT. This gives the protein CASSIVAGRNTEAFF.